This entry concerns a single TCR beta chain. Here immunoSEQ multiplex PCR was the method, and the copy in TCRdb shows in-frame clones only, minus some. Here the sample spans more than 45,000 clones, 75% to 85% being singletons. Noted time point: pretreatment peripheral blood. This record comes from a study of PD-L1 blockade in urothelial cancer. Overall study context: Peripheral blood specimens exhibited a median yield of 141,255 T cells.

V shed 7 bases, J shed 6 bases, and the junction held 2 bases outside the gene matches. This CDR3 has 11 residues. Germline V gives CDR1 SNHLY, CDR2 FYNNEI. Sample: PBMCs, taken around atezolizumab (anti-PD-L1) treatment. This receptor was taken from a man aged 45-60 years with urothelial cancer. V usage is TRBV2 and J usage is TRBJ1-1; 7 bases agree with TRBD1. In DNA form, the CDR3 reads TGTGCCAGCAATACAGGGGCTGAAGCTTTCTTT. It yields the protein CASNTGAEAFF.